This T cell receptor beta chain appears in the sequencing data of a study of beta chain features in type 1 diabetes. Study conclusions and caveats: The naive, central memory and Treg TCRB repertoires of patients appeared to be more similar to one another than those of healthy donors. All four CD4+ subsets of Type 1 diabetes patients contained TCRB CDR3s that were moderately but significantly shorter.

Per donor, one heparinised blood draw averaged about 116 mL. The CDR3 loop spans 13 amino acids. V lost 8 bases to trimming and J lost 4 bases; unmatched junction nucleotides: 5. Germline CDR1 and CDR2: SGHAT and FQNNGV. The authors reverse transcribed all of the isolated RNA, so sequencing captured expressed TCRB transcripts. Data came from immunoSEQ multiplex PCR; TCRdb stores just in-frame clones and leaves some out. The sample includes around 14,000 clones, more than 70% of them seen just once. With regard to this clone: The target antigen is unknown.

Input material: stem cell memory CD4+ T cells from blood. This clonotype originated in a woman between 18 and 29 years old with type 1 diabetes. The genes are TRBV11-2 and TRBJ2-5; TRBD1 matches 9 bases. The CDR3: CASRRTGAETQYF. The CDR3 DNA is TGTGCCAGCCGCCGGACAGGGGCAGAGACCCAGTACTTC.